This entry concerns a single T cell receptor beta chain. Its antigen is currently not known. Base qualities are not at hand, and no much larger clone is one base apart. This record comes from a study of PD-1 blockade in classical Hodgkin lymphoma (dated by TCRdb to the early 2020s). Study-wide context: Nivolumab dosing was 3 mg/kg intravenously every 2 weeks, continuing until either disease progression or unacceptable toxicity. The study used CyTOF and TCR beta sequencing to define a peripheral blood immune signature of response to PD-1 blockade in classical Hodgkin lymphoma.

Genomic DNA was extracted with the Qiagen DNeasy kit from unsorted PBMCs and from negatively selected CD4+ and CD8+ fractions. Using primers that anneal to V and J segments, immunoSEQ multiplex PCR amplified the TCR beta CDR3 regions. A synthetic immune receptor repertoire was used to minimize amplification bias, and any residual bias was removed computationally once sequencing was done. Concerning the study's data processing: Custom Python scripts were used to quantify repertoire diversity as the Shannon entropy index. The unsorted, CD4+ and CD8+ repertoires were each analyzed separately, with the exception of combined analyses, where CD4+ and CD8+ sequences were merged in silico. Clonal expansion was defined as at least a 2-fold frequency increase after treatment relative to C1D1, with a pseudocount of 0.5 for undetected baseline clones. Singleton clones were defined as clones with 0 or 1 copy at C1D1, and non-singleton clones were defined as clones with 2 or more copies. Clones expanded in unsorted samples were assigned a CD4+, CD8+ or unknown annotation through matching of protein sequences in sorted samples from the same patient. Wilcoxon tests on paired samples were used to test changes in diversity from C1D1 to C4D1. TCRdb obtained this table from immuneACCESS and retained in-frame rearrangements with V and J assigned. These tables miss some clones; where compared with another copy, unresolved V genes account for less than half of the shortfall, and the remainder is unexplained. The V and J calls and clone size were taken over from that table, and D and trimming were inferred from the DNA. The sample data list 55,000 to 65,000 clones, and 80% to 90% of these were observed just once. 15% of the sample lies in the top ten.

Trimming costs V 7 bases and J 0 bases, and their ends lie 7 bases apart. Spanning cysteine to phenylalanine, the CDR3 consists of 12 amino acids. The CDR3 DNA has 36 bases and is translated from base 1. Taken from the germline V gene, the CDR1 and CDR2 loops are SGDLS and YYNGEE. Per the publication, the time point label means: cycle 1 day 1 (C1D1), immediately before nivolumab initiation. Every trial patient had relapsed following autologous stem cell transplantation, and prior brentuximab vedotin exposure was what differed among cohorts A, B and C. The trial cohort included fewer than 60 patients with relapsed/refractory classical Hodgkin lymphoma, and each patient had a best overall response of complete response, partial response or progressive disease. Single-agent nivolumab was administered to trial patients in the multi-cohort phase II CheckMate 205 trial. An independent review committee assessed best overall response by applying the 2007 International Working Group response criteria. PBMCs from the trial were collected at three points: immediately before nivolumab initiation (C1D1), and during therapy at cycle 2 day 1 and cycle 4 day 1. After peripheral blood was drawn into 8 mL Vacutainer Cell Preparation Tubes, PBMCs were isolated by centrifugation and then cryopreserved.

Overall study outcomes, separate from this receptor: Baseline diversity similar to that of newly diagnosed patients was observed in trial patients achieving complete response, whereas significantly lower diversity was observed in partial responders and progressors. The study covered only a single clinical trial cohort, and the causes of the repertoire differences, possibly disease activity or prior therapy, were still not defined. Baseline TCR diversity was reported to be lower in newly diagnosed patients than in healthy donors, and even lower in relapsed/refractory patients. Lower diversity was seen in patients whose nivolumab began less than 1 year after ASCT, and these patients were left out of later analyses so that immune reconstitution would not confound the results. CD4+ but not CD8+ TCR diversity rose significantly by C4D1 (p=0.0027 vs p=0.16), most apparent in complete responders (p=0.02).

This specimen was peripheral blood mononuclear cells (PBMCs), taken at baseline. This clonotype was sampled from a human donor with classical Hodgkin lymphoma. The chain joins TRBV9 to TRBJ1-1; no D gene is confidently identified. The CDR3 amino acid sequence is: CASGKMNTEAFF. The DNA sequence is as follows: TGTGCCAGCGGCAAAATGAACACTGAAGCTTTCTTT. With the portions outside the CDR3 filled from the reference TRBV9 and TRBJ1-1 genes, the complete variable region becomes DSGVTQTPKHLITATGQRVTLRCSPRSGDLSVYWYQQSLDQGLQFLIQYYNGEERAKGNILERFSAQQFPDLHSELNLSSLELGDSALYFCASGKMNTEAFFGQGTRLTVV.